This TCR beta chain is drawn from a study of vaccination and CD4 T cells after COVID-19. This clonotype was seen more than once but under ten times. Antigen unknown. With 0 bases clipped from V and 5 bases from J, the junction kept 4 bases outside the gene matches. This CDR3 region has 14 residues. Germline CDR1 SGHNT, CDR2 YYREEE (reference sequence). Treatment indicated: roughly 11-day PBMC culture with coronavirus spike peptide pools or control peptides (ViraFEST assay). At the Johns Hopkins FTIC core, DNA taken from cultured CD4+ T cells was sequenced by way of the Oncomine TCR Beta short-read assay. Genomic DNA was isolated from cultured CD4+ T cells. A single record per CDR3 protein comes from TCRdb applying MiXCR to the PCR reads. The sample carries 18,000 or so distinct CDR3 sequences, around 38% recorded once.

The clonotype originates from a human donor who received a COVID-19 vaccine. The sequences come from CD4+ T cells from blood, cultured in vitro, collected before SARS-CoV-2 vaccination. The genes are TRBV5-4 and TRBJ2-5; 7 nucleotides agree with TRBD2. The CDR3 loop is CASSLGLATETQYF. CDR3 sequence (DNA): TGTGCCAGCAGCTTGGGACTAGCTACGGAGACCCAGTACTTC.